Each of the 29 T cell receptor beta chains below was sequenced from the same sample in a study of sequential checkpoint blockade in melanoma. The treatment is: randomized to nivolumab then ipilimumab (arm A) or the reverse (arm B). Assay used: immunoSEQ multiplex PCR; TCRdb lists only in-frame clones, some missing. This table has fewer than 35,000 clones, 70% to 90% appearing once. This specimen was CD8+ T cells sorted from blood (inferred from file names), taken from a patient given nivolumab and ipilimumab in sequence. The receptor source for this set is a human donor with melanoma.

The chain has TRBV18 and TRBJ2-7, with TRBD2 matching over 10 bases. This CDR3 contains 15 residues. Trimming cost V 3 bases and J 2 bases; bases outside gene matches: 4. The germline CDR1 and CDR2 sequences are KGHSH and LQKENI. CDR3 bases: TGTGCCAGCTCACCTACCAGCGGGAGGGCCTACGAGCAGTACTTC. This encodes CASSPTSGRAYEQYF. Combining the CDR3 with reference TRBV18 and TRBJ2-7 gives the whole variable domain NAGVMQNPRHLVRRRGQEARLRCSPMKGHSHVYWYRQLPEEGLKFMVYLQKENIIDESGMPKERFSAEFPKEGPSILRIQQVVRGDSAAYFCASSPTSGRAYEQYFGPGTRLTVT.

CDR3 loop: CATSKGGRGKTDTQYF. CDR3 in DNA: TGTGCCACCAGCAAGGGCGGCAGGGGGAAGACAGATACGCAGTATTTT. V gene TRBV15 combines with J gene TRBJ2-3; 7 positions match TRBD1. V trimming: 4 bases; J trimming: 3 bases; junction bases outside the gene matches: 10. This CDR3 contains 16 residues. Germline lookup yields CDR1 LNHNV and CDR2 YYDKDF (reference sequence).

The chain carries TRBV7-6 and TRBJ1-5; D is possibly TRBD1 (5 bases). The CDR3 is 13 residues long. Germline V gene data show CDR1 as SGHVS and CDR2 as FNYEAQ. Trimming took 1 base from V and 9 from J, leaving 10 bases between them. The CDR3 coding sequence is TGTGCCAGCAGCTTAGGGGGCCGTCGGCCCCAGCATTTT. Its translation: CASSLGGRRPQHF.

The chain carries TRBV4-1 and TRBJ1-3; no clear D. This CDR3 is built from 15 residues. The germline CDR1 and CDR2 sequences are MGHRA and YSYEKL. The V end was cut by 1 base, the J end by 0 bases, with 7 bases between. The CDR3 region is CASSQVSFSGNTIYF. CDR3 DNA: TGCGCCAGCAGCCAAGTTAGCTTCTCTGGAAACACCATATATTTT.

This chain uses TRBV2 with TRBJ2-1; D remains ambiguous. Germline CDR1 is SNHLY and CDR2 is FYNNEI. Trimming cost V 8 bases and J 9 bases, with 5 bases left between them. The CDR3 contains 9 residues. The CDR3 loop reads CASPSEQFF. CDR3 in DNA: TGTGCCAGCCCTAGTGAGCAGTTCTTC. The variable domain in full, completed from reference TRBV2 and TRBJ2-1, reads EPEVTQTPSHQVTQMGQEVILRCVPISNHLYFYWYRQILGQKVEFLVSFYNNEISEKSEIFDDQFSVERPDGSNFTLKIRSTKLEDSAMYFCASPSEQFFGPGTRLTVL.

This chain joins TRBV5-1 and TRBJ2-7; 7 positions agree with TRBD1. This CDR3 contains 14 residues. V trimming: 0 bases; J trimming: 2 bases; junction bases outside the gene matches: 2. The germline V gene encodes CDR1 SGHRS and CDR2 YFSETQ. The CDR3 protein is CASSLAGTAYEQYF. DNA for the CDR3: TGCGCCAGCAGCTTGGCCGGGACAGCCTACGAGCAGTACTTC.

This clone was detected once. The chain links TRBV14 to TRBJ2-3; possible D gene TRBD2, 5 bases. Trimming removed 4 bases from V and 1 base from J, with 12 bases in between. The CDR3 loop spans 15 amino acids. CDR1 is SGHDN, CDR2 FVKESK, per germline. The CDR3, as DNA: TGTGCCAGCAGCCGAACGATGAGGGGCACAGATACGCAGTATTTT. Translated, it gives CASSRTMRGTDTQYF.

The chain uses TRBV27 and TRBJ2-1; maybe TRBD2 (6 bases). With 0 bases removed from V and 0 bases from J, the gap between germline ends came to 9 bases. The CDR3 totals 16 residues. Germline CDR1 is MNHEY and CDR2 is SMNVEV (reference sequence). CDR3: CASSLSVSGSYNEQFF. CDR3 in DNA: TGTGCCAGCAGTTTATCGGTTAGCGGCTCCTACAATGAGCAGTTCTTC.

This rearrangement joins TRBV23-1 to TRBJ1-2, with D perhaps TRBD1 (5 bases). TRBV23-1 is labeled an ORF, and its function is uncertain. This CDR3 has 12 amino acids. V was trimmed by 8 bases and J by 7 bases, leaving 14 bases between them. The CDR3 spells CASQARGGGYTF. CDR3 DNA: TGCGCCAGCCAGGCGAGGGGAGGTGGCTACACCTTC.

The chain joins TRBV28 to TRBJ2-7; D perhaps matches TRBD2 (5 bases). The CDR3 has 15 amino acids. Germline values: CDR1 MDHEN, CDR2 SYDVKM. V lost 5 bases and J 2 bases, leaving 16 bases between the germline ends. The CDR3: CASSPAGGDPYEQYF. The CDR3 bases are TGTGCCAGCAGTCCCGCGGGTGGAGATCCCTACGAGCAGTACTTC.

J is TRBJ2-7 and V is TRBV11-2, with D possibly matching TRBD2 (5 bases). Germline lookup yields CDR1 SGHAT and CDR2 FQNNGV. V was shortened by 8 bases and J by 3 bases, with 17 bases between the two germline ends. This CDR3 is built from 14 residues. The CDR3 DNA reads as TGTGCCAGCGCCCCCGAGGACTGGAACTACGAGCAGTACTTC. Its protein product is CASAPEDWNYEQYF.

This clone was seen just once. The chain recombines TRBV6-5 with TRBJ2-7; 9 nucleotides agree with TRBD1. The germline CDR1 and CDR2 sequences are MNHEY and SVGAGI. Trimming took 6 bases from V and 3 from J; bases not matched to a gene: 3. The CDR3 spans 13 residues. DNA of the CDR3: TGTGCCAGCAGGAAGACAGGGGGCTACGAGCAGTACTTC. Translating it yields CASRKTGGYEQYF.

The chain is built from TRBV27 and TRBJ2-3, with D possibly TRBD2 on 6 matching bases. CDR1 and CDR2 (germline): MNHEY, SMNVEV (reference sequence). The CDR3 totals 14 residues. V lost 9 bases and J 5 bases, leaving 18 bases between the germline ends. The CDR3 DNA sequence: TGTGCCAGTATCGGCGGGGTAGGGAGAGATACGCAGTATTTT. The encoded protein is CASIGGVGRDTQYF.

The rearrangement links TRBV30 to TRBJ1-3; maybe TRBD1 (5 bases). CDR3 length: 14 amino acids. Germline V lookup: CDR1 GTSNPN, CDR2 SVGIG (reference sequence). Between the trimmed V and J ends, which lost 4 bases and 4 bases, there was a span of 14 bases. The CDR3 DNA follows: TGTGCCTGGAATCCCTTGGGGCTGGGAAACACCATATATTTT. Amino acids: CAWNPLGLGNTIYF.

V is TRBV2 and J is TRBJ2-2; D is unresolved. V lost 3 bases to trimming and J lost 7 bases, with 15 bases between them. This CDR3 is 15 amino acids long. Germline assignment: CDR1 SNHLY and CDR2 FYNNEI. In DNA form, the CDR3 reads TGTGCCAGCAGTGAGGCTGGAACCCCAGGCGGGGAGCTGTTTTTT. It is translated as CASSEAGTPGGELFF. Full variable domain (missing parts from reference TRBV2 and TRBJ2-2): EPEVTQTPSHQVTQMGQEVILRCVPISNHLYFYWYRQILGQKVEFLVSFYNNEISEKSEIFDDQFSVERPDGSNFTLKIRSTKLEDSAMYFCASSEAGTPGGELFFGEGSRLTVL.

Written as DNA, the CDR3 is TGTGCCAGCAGTGAAGGACTAGCCTGGCAGACCCAGTACTTC. It codes for CASSEGLAWQTQYF. The chain combines TRBV27 with TRBJ2-5, with 8 positions matching TRBD2. V lost 5 bases, J lost 6 bases, and 8 bases stayed unmatched. CDR1 and CDR2 from the germline V gene are MNHEY and SMNVEV (reference sequence). The length of the CDR3 is 14 residues.

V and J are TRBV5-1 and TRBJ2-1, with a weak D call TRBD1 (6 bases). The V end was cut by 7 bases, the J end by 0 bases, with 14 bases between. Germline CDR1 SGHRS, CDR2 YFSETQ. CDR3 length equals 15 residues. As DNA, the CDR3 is TGCGCCAGCTTAGAGGGGGAGAGCTCCTACAATGAGCAGTTCTTC. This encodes CASLEGESSYNEQFF. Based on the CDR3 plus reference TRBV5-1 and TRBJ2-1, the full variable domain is KAGVTQTPRYLIKTRGQQVTLSCSPISGHRSVSWYQQTPGQGLQFLFEYFSETQRNKGNFPGRFSGRQFSNSRSEMNVSTLELGDSALYLCASLEGESSYNEQFFGPGTRLTVL.

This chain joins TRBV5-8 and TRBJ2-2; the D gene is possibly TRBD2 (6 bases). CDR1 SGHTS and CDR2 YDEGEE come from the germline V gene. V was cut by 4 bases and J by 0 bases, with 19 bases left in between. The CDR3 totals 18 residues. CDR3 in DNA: TGTGCCAGCAGCCAAGGGTTTGCTAGCGAACCGAACACCGGGGAGCTGTTTTTT. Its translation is CASSQGFASEPNTGELFF.

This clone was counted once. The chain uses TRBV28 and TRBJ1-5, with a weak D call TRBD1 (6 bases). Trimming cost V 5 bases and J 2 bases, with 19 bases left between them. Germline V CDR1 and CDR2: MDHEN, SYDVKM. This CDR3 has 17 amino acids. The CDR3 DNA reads TGTGCCAGCAGTCCGCAGGGGATTGAGGTAGGCAATCAGCCCCAGCATTTT. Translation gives CASSPQGIEVGNQPQHF. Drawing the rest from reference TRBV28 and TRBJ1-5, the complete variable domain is DVKVTQSSRYLVKRTGEKVFLECVQDMDHENMFWYRQDPGLGLRLIYFSYDVKMKEKGDIPEGYSVSREKKERFSLILESASTNQTSMYLCASSPQGIEVGNQPQHFGDGTRLSIL.

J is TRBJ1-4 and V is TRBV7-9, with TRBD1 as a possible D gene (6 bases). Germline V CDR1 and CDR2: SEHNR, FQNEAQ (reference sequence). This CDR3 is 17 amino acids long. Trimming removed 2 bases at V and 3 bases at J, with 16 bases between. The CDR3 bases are TGTGCCAGCAGCTTATGGGGGGGCCCCAGGGCTAATGAAAAACTGTTTTTT. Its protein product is CASSLWGGPRANEKLFF.

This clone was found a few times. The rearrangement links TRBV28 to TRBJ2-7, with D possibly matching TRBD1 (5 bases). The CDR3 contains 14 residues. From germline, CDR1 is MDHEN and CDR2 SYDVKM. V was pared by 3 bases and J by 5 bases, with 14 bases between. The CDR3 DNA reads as TGTGCCAGCAGTTTCTCAGGGTCACACAACGAGCAGTACTTC. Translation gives CASSFSGSHNEQYF.

CDR3 residues: CASSFGGRYQPQHF. DNA for the CDR3: TGTGCCAGCAGTTTTGGGGGGAGGTATCAGCCCCAGCATTTT. The rearrangement joins TRBV27 to TRBJ1-5; D is perhaps TRBD1 (5 bases). The CDR3 spans 14 residues. Germline V lookup: CDR1 MNHEY, CDR2 SMNVEV (reference sequence). Trimming removed 3 bases from V and 5 bases from J, with 11 bases in between.

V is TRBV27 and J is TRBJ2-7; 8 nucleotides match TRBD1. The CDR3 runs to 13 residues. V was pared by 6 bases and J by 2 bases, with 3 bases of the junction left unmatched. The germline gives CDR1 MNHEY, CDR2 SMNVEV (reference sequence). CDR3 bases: TGTGCCAGCAGCCTGACAGGGGCCTACGAGCAGTACTTC. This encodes CASSLTGAYEQYF.

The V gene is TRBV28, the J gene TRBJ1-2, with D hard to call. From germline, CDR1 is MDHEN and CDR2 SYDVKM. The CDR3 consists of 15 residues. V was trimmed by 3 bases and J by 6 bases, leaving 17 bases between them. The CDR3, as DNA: TGTGCCAGCAGTTTGTGGGCAGAGATTTCCCATGGCTACACCTTC. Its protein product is CASSLWAEISHGYTF.

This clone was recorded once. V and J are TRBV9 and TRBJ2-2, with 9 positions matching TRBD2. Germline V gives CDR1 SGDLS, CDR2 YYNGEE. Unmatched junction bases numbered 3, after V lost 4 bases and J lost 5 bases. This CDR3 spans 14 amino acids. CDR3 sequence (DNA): TGTGCCAGCAGCCACGGACTAGCGACCGGGGAGCTGTTTTTT. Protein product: CASSHGLATGELFF.

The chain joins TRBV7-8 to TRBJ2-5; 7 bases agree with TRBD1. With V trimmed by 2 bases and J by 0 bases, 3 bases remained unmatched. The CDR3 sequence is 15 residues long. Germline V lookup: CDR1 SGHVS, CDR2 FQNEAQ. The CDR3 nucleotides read TGTGCCAGCAGCTTAAGCAGGGGGTACCAAGAGACCCAGTACTTC. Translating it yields CASSLSRGYQETQYF.

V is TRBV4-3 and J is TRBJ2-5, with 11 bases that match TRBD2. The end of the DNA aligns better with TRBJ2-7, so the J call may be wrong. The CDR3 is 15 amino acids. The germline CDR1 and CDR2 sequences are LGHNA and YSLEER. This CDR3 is CASSQETSGIYEQYF. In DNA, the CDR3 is TGCGCCAGCAGCCAAGAGACTAGCGGGATCTACGAGCAGTACTTC.

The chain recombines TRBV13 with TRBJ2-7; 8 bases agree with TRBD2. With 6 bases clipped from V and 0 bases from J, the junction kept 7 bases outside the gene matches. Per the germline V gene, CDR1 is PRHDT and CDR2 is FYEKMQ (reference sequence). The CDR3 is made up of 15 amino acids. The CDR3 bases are TGTGCCAGCAGAACACTAGCGGAGGACTCCTACGAGCAGTACTTC. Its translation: CASRTLAEDSYEQYF.

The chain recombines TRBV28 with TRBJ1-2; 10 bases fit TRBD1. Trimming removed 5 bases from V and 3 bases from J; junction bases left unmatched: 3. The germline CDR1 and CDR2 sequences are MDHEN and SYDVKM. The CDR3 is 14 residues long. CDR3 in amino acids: CASSATGGDYGYTF. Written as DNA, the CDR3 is TGTGCCAGCAGTGCGACAGGGGGCGACTATGGCTACACCTTC.